One sample yielded the 5 T cell receptor beta chains listed below, sequenced in a study of cytomegalovirus exposure and HLA in healthy donors. In the PCR, 60 Vbeta and 13 Jbeta primers were used. Produced via immunoSEQ multiplex PCR; TCRdb's table is partial and in-frame only. The sample contains more than 90,000 clones, approximately 85% of which appear only once. The sequenced sample consisted of PBMCs. The receptors here all came from a man aged 25-45 years in good health and CMV-seronegative.

This clone has just one count. This chain connects TRBV19 to TRBJ1-1; perhaps TRBD1 as D (5 bases). V dropped 5 bases and J dropped 3 bases, with 10 bases sitting between them. Germline V gene data show CDR1 as LNHDA and CDR2 as SQIVND (reference sequence). There are 13 residues in the CDR3. CDR3 sequence: CASSFSTDTEAFF. The CDR3 DNA reads TGTGCCAGTAGTTTTTCGACAGACACTGAAGCTTTCTTT.

This clone showed up just a few times. The CDR3 bases are TGTGCCAGCTCGCGGGAGGGCTCCTACAATGAGCAGTTCTTC. Its translation is CASSREGSYNEQFF. This rearrangement joins TRBV7-2 to TRBJ2-1; 9 positions match TRBD2. From germline, CDR1 is SGHTA and CDR2 FQGNSA. This CDR3 is built from 14 residues. V gave up 8 bases and J gave up 0 bases; unmatched junction bases: 2.

This sequence joins TRBV7-8 and TRBJ1-5; D remains unclear. This CDR3 is built from 15 residues. Germline V gene sequence: CDR1 SGHVS, CDR2 FQNEAQ. V lost 0 bases and J 6 bases, leaving 12 bases between the germline ends. The DNA for the CDR3 is TGTGCCAGCAGCTTAGCCCGGGTTATCCGTCAGCCCCAGCATTTT. Its translation: CASSLARVIRQPQHF.

This chain connects TRBV10-3 to TRBJ1-1; 8 nucleotides match TRBD1. The CDR3 contains 13 residues. Germline loops: CDR1 ENHRY, CDR2 SYGVKD. J was trimmed by 4 bases and V by 4 bases; bases with no gene match: 2. CDR3 sequence: CAISGQGITEAFF. The CDR3 DNA reads TGTGCCATCAGTGGACAGGGGATCACTGAAGCTTTCTTT.

Notes on this clone: Other DNA sequences in this specimen translate into the identical CDR3. The J gene is TRBJ1-1, the V gene TRBV5-1; TRBD1 aligns across 9 bases. The CDR3 is 14 amino acids. The germline V gene encodes CDR1 SGHRS and CDR2 YFSETQ. Unmatched junction bases numbered 3, after V lost 5 bases and J lost 1 base. In nucleotides, the CDR3 is TGCGCCAGCAGTTGGGGACAGGGGAACACTGAAGCTTTCTTT. This sequence encodes CASSWGQGNTEAFF.